The entry that follows covers one T cell receptor (beta chain) sequence. What it recognizes is unknown. This sample is part of a study of cytomegalovirus exposure and HLA in healthy donors. Study-wide findings and caveats: The authors enumerated over 150 TCR beta chains as linked to cytomegalovirus. In a later analysis, an Asian-associated ancestry cluster reportedly showed fewer N-insertions than the approximately 670-donor mean.

Germline lookup yields CDR1 SGHVS and CDR2 FQNEAQ. The CDR3 totals 16 residues. V shed 0 bases, J shed 0 bases, and the junction held 2 bases outside the gene matches. Researchers ran the PCR with 60 Vbeta and 13 Jbeta primers. TCRdb's copy holds only in-frame clones and misses some; the assay was immunoSEQ multiplex PCR. The sample has 150,000 to 250,000 clones, about four fifths seen once. Sequenced sample: PBMCs. This clonotype was sampled from a girl between 10 and 17 years old in good health and CMV-seropositive. The chain couples TRBV7-8 to TRBJ1-3; TRBD1 matches 7 bases. This chain's CDR3 is CASSLAEGASGNTIYF. The CDR3 nucleotides read TGTGCCAGCAGCTTAGCGGAGGGGGCCTCTGGAAACACCATATATTTT. Looking up the rest from reference TRBV7-8 and TRBJ1-3 gives the full variable domain: GAGVSQSPRYKVAKRGQDVALRCDPISGHVSLFWYQQALGQGPEFLTYFQNEAQLDKSGLPSDRFFAERPEGSVSTLKIQRTQQEDSAVYLCASSLAEGASGNTIYFGEGSWLTVV.